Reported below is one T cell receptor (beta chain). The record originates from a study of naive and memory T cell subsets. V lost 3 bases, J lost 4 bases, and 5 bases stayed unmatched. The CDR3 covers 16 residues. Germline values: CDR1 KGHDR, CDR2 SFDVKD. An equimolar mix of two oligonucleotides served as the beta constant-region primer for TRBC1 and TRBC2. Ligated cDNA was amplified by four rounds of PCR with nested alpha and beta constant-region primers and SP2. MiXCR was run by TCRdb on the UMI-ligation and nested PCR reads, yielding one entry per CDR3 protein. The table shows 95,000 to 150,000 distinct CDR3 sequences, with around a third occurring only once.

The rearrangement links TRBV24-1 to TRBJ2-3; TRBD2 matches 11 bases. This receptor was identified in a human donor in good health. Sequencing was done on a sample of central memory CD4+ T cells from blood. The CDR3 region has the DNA TGTGCCACCAGTGATGGAGCTAGCGGGAGGTCAGATACGCAGTATTTT. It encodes CATSDGASGRSDTQYF.